This TCR beta chain was retrieved from a study of siplizumab effects on memory and regulatory T cells. Points from the study as a whole: Naive T cells, seemingly more diverse than memory cells, seemed major alloresponse contributors.

Regarding this clone: Its specificity is not known.

Sequencing used immunoSEQ multiplex PCR; TCRdb keeps in-frame clones, though not all of them. The sample has about 100,000 clones, over 90% seen once. V lost 4 bases and J 5 bases, leaving 9 bases between the germline ends. The CDR3 runs 13 residues. Per the germline V gene, CDR1 is SGHRS and CDR2 is YFSETQ. The chain is built from TRBV5-1 and TRBJ2-2, with D possibly being TRBD1 or TRBD2 (6 bases each). Sequencing input: non-Treg CD4+ T cells sorted from blood. The TCR originated in a human donor in good health. DNA for the CDR3: TGCGCCAGCAGCCTAGGGGGGACCGGGGAGCTGTTTTTT. It codes for CASSLGGTGELFF.